The source of this TCR beta chain is a study of shared clonotypes between healthy human individuals (dated by TCRdb to the early 2020s). Looking at the study overall: The cohort included three men and two women between 18 and 49 years of age. The study deeply sequenced blood TCR repertoires of five healthy adults to estimate repertoire size and the extent of clonotype sharing between individuals. Libraries were prepared and TCR repertoires were sequenced by different laboratories using diverse techniques, in order to increase sequencing depth and limit assay-specific biases. Between about 0.8 and 9 billion PBMCs per donor were obtained by leukapheresis. The paper as a whole reports these results and caveats: Pairwise subsampling led to the expectation that sequencing depth would affect the degree of clonotype sharing among donors. Because the study included a small number of donors, the genetic and exposure-history diversity represented was limited. Only blood was sampled, and tissue TCR repertoires likely differ from those in blood.

The CDR3 holds 14 amino acids from the cysteine to the phenylalanine. Left in the record is the CDR3 DNA by itself, 42 bases read in frame from the first base. CDR1 and CDR2, looked up from the germline V gene, are SGHRS and YFSETQ. Relative to germline, V is missing 4 bases and J is missing 3 bases, with 3 bases of the junction outside any gene match. Worth noting for this clone: Its target antigen remains unknown. The input lacks base qualities; no much larger clone sits a single base away.

TCR CDR3 regions were amplified from genomic DNA by multiplex PCR using the deep immunoSEQ assay. For each cell subset, the extracted genomic DNA was distributed evenly across all wells of several immunoSEQ 96-well plates, and each plate served as one replicate. For unsorted PBMC, each replicate PCR was loaded with approximately 300 ng genomic DNA, equivalent to about 33,000 T cell genomes. Ten immunoSEQ deep assay plates were used to sequence unsorted PBMC genomic DNA. Purified libraries were quantified with a Qubit 3.0 fluorometer, sized on a Bioanalyzer 2100, and re-quantified with the KAPA Library Quantification kit. Every immunoSEQ 96-well plate was sequenced on a separate single-read 150-cycle Illumina NextSeq 550 flow cell. The authors processed their data as follows. The immunoSEQ output contained only junctional sequences without quality scores, so filtering could not match that applied to full-length reads. To assign V/J genes and CDR3, sequences were annotated against IMGT germline references using PyIR, a Python wrapper for IgBLAST v1.9. Reads with weak V/J assignments (E-value above 1e-6), missing CDR3, stop codons, out-of-frame junctions, or ambiguous translated residues were removed. A V3J clonotype was defined by an identical inferred V gene, J gene, and CDR3 amino acid sequence. Percentage overlap between repertoires was calculated by dividing the number of shared unique clonotypes by the size of the smaller repertoire. Repertoire richness was assessed with RTK rarefaction, the Chao1 estimator, and Recon v2.1 estimates of unobserved clonotypes. Sourced from immuneACCESS, this table was stored by TCRdb with only in-frame sequences that have V and J called. A share of the clones is absent; for the studies checked, an unresolved V gene accounts for under half, and the remainder has no known explanation. V and J calls and clone size are as listed in that table; D and trimming were resolved from the DNA. This sample holds fewer than 600,000 clones; around 80% were observed only once. More than 10% of the sample is in the top ten clones.

The donors were healthy, HIV-negative adults with no recently reported acute infections or vaccinations. Only Caucasian adults living in Nashville, Tennessee, USA were represented among the donors. In the unsorted samples, some 94 million PBMCs were counted, and genomic DNA was extracted using the QIAamp DNA Blood Mini kit. After blood collection by leukapheresis, PBMCs were isolated using Ficoll-Histopaque density gradient centrifugation and then cryopreserved in the vapor phase of liquid nitrogen. The source is a woman in her forties in good health. Some clones in this sample may be carry-over from other donors' samples. Material: PBMCs. In this chain, TRBV5-1 is recombined with TRBJ2-5, with 10 central nucleotides matching TRBD2. The CDR3 region reads CASSPGLAEETQYF. Here is the DNA: TGCGCCAGCAGCCCCGGACTAGCGGAAGAGACCCAGTACTTC.